This T cell receptor (beta chain) was documented in a study of cytomegalovirus exposure and HLA in healthy donors. Study outcomes and limitations: Whilst most TCR sequences proved rare, a subset of public TCRs occurred across many donors. Indistinguishable V segments, including TRBV6-2 and TRBV6-3, were excluded.

Nominally healthy donors were sampled, though unrecorded immune exposures were likely. The CDR3 has 14 residues. The germline V and J ends were trimmed by 0 bases and 3 bases, with 8 bases remaining between them. The germline V gene has CDR1 SGHAT and CDR2 FQNNGV. The PCR contained 60 Vbeta and 13 Jbeta primers. The assay was immunoSEQ multiplex PCR, and TCRdb's table has in-frame clones only and misses some. The table includes 150,000 to 200,000 clones, roughly 80% detected once. In its sample, this clone was seen once. The target antigen is unknown. The clonotype originates from a human donor in good health. The sequenced material came from PBMCs. The chain has TRBV11-2 and TRBJ1-2; D might be TRBD1 (5 bases). The CDR3 sequence: CASSLERGDYGYTF. The CDR3 DNA reads as TGTGCCAGCAGCTTAGAGCGGGGGGACTATGGCTACACCTTC. The entire variable domain, with the rest obtained from reference TRBV11-2 and TRBJ1-2, is as follows: EAGVAQSPRYKIIEKRQSVAFWCNPISGHATLYWYQQILGQGPKLLIQFQNNGVVDDSQLPKDRFSAERLKGVDSTLKIQPAKLEDSAVYLCASSLERGDYGYTFGSGTRLTVV.